This T cell receptor (beta chain) was identified in a study of cytomegalovirus exposure and HLA in healthy donors. This clone has more than one count but fewer than ten. Losses at the gene ends were 4 bases for V and 5 bases for J; bases not matched to a gene: 7. In germline, CDR1 is LNHDA, CDR2 SQIVND (reference sequence). This CDR3 is 15 amino acids long. Both 60 Vbeta primers and 13 Jbeta primers went into the PCR. Assay: immunoSEQ multiplex PCR; the TCRdb copy retains only in-frame clones and omits some. The data show 100,000 to 150,000 clones, 70% to 80% seen once. The gene calls are TRBV19 and TRBJ2-3, with 9 bases aligning to TRBD2. The TCR comes from a woman aged 45-60 years in good health and CMV-seronegative. Material for sequencing was PBMCs. CDR3 DNA sequence: TGTGCCAGTAGTAGACTAGCGGCTGGGGAAGATACGCAGTATTTT. As protein: CASSRLAAGEDTQYF.